The entry below describes one T cell receptor beta chain. The antigen is undetermined. This entry comes from a study of Ad26.COV2.S vaccination and SARS-CoV-2 variants. Study-wide points: Measurement of non-spike TCR breadth gave similar results in vaccine and placebo recipients.

The CDR3 has 13 amino acids. With V trimmed by 3 bases and J by 10 bases, 7 bases remained unmatched. The assay was immunoSEQ multiplex PCR, and TCRdb's table has in-frame clones only and misses some. Counted here are about 250,000 clones, 87% occurring once; the ten biggest clones make up just under 3%. Treatment defined: over 15 received Ad26.COV2.S at low or high dose, single or two shots; about five received placebo; per-sample allocation not given. Day 63 after the first vaccine or placebo injection was the time point for sampling. An adult donor aged 18-55 years was enrolled in Boston. The sequencing used peripheral blood, collected in a trial of Ad26.COV2.S vaccine versus placebo. This chain links TRBV12-3 or TRBV12-4 with TRBJ1-1; 8 bases fit TRBD1. This clonotype was obtained from a person aged 18 to 65 who received the Ad26.COV2.S COVID-19 vaccine or a placebo. CDR3: CASSFIRGRRAFF. In DNA, the CDR3 is TGTGCCAGCAGTTTCATCAGGGGGCGTAGAGCTTTCTTT.